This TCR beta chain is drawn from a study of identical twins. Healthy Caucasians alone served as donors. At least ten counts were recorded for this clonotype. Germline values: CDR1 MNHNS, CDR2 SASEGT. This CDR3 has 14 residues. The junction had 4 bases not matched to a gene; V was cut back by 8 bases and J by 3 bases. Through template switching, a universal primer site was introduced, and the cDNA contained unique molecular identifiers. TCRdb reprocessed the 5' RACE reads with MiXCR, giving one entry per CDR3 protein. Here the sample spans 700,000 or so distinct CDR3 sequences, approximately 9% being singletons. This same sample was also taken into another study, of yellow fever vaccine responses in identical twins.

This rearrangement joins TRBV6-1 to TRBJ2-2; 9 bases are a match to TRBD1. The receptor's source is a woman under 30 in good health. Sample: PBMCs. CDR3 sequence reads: CASRDRADTGELFF. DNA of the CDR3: TGTGCCAGCCGGGACAGGGCTGACACCGGGGAGCTGTTTTTT.